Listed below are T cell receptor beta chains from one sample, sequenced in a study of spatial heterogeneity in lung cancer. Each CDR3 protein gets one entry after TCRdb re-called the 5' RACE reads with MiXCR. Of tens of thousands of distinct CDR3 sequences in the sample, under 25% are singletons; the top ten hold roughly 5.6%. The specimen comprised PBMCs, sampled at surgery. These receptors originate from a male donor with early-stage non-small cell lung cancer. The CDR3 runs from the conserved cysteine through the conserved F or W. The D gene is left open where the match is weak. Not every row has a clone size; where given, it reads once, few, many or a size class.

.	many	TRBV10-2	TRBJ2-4	TGCGCCAGCAGTGAGACAGAAAACATTCAGTACTTC	CASSETENIQYF
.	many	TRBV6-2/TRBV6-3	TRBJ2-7	TGTGCCAGCACCTCCCTGGGCGGCCTCTACGAGCAGTACTTC	CASTSLGGLYEQYF
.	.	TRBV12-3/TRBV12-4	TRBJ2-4	TGTGCCAGCAGTCGACAGGCCGGGGACATTCAGTACTTC	CASSRQAGDIQYF
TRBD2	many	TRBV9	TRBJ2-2	TGTGCCAGCAGCGTAGCGGGAGGGGGCACCGGGGAGCTGTTTTTT	CASSVAGGGTGELFF
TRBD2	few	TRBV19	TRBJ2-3	TGTGCCAGTAGTCCAGCGGGGGGGCGAGCAGATACGCAGTATTTT	CASSPAGGRADTQYF
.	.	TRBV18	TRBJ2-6	TGTGCCAGCTCACTTGGACGGAGCTCTGGGGCCAACGTCCTGACTTTC	CASSLGRSSGANVLTF
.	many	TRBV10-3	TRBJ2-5	TGTGCCATCAGTGAGCTACCCGACGGGGAGACCCAGTACTTC	CAISELPDGETQYF
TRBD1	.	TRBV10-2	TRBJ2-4	TGCGCCAGCAGCGCAGGGGGCATTCAGTACTTC	CASSAGGIQYF
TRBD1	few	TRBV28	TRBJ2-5	TGTGCCAGCAGTCCTTCACAGGGGGCGACGGAGACCCAGTACTTC	CASSPSQGATETQYF
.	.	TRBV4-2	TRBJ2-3	TGTGCCAGCAGCCAAGATGAGGCACCAGGGAAGGACCCAGATACGCAGTATTTT	CASSQDEAPGKDPDTQYF
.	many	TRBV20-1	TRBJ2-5	TGCAGTGCGCGAGCATTAGCGGAGACCCAGTACTTC	CSARALAETQYF
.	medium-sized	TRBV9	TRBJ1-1	TGTGCCAGCAGCGTAGCTGTCGATGGGTTCACTGAAGCTTTCTTT	CASSVAVDGFTEAFF
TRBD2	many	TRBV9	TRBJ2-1	TGTGCCAGCGGCAGAGGGATAGCGGGGGGCGACAATGAGCAGTTCTTC	CASGRGIAGGDNEQFF
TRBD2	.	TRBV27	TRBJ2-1	TGTGCCAGCAGTTTAGTACTAGCGGACTACAATGAGCAGTTCTTC	CASSLVLADYNEQFF
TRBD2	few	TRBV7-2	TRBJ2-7	TGTGCCAGCATGTGGGGGGAGGGCGACGAGCAGTACTTC	CASMWGEGDEQYF
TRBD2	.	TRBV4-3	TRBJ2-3	TGCGCCAGCAGCCAAGGCCTCCTAGCGGGGGAGCCAGATACGCAGTATTTT	CASSQGLLAGEPDTQYF